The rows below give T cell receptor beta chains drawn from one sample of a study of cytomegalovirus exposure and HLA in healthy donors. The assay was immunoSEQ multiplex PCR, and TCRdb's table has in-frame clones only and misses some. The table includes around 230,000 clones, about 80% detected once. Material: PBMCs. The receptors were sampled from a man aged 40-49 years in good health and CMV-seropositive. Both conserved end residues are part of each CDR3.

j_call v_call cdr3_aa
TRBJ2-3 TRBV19 CASSLAESGDTQYF
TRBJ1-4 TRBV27 CASSFRGVGIEKLFF
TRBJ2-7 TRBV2 CASSERGSISYGQYF
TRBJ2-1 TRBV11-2 CASSLGGLDYNEQFF
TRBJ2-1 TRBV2 CASTGTAYNEQFF
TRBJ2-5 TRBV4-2 CASSRTSGRAGETQYF
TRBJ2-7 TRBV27 CASSIGQGAYEQYF
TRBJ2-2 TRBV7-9 CASSLEDRVLAGELFF
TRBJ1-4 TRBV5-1 CASSLGAGAIEKLFF
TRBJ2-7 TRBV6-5 CASSYFGGQGHEQYF
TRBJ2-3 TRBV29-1 CSALSLGDRPTDTQYF
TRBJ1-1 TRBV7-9 CASSLRQGVPTEAFF
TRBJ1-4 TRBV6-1 CASRQLPFSGKLFF
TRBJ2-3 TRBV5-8 CASSYGGGANTQYF
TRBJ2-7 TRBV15 CATSRDPGGVEEQYF
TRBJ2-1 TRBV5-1 CASSSDSHEQFF
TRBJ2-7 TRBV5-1 CASSLGFAAGGEQYF
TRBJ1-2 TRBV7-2 CASSLGDGGYTF
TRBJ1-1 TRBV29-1 CSVDRGLNTEAFF
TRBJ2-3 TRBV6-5 CASESSGSYTQYF
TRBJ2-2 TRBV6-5 CASNLAGVGTGELFF
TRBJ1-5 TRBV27 CASPPDRTGNQPQHF
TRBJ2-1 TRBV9 CASSVDISSYNEQFF
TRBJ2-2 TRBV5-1 CASSLGGANTGELFF
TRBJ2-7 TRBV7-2 CASSLGVAGGPHEQYF
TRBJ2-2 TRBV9 CASSATSGRTGELFF
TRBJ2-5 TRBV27 CASRRLAGAGEQYF
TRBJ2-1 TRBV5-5 CASSLIAGGMYEQFF
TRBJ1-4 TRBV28 CASSFPDRATNEKLFF
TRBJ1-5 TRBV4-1 CASSQVNSPNQPQHF
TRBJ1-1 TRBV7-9 CASSLDELNTEAFF
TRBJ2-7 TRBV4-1 CASRKLAGGPDYEQYF
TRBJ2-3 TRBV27 CASSPYRVLVSGYSDTQYF
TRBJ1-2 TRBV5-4 CASSAEWPPKDYGYTF
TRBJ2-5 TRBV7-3 CASSFDTRETQYF
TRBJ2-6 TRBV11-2 CASSLGGQFSGANVLTF
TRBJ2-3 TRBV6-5 CASSYSASPSTDTQYF
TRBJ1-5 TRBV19 CASSLGTGVRQPQHF
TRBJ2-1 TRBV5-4 CASATGFGNEQFF
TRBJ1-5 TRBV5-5 CASSSMDSNQPQHF